This T cell receptor (beta chain) was recorded in a study of cytomegalovirus exposure and HLA in healthy donors. The primer mix had 60 Vbeta and 13 Jbeta primers. TCRdb keeps only in-frame clones here, not all; method: immunoSEQ multiplex PCR. This sample's table reports some 75,000 clones. The germline V gene encodes CDR1 LGHNA and CDR2 YSLEER. This CDR3 comprises 15 residues. The germline V and J ends were trimmed by 0 bases and 2 bases, with 11 bases remaining between them. Concerning this clone itself: The target antigen is unknown.

Study-wide points: Later on, an analysis tied over 15,000 TCR beta sequences to HLA alleles at 0.05 false discovery rate.

The TCR sequence derives from a man in his forties or fifties in good health and CMV-seronegative. The source material was PBMCs. The chain couples TRBV4-3 to TRBJ2-7; D is ambiguous. The CDR3 bases are TGCGCCAGCAGCCAAGATCTCAACAGAGCCTACGAGCAGTACTTC. Translating it yields CASSQDLNRAYEQYF.